The clone carrying this TCR beta chain was observed once. What it binds is unknown. Some clones are missing from TCRdb's copy, which holds only in-frame ones; the method was immunoSEQ multiplex PCR. The data contain about 65,000 clones, roughly 90% of them seen just once; the ten biggest clones take up approximately 1.1%. The data stem from a study of OX40 agonist ivuxolimab in advanced cancers. Notes on the study in general: At 0.1 to 3.0 mg/kg, clonal expansion of CD4+ and CD8+ blood T cells had occurred by week 6. Researchers did not establish what antigens the expanded peripheral T cells target.

The germline gives CDR1 SGHRS, CDR2 YFSETQ. V shed 3 bases and J 3 bases; nucleotides not matched to a gene: 3. This CDR3 is built from 13 residues. This sequence was found in an adult with an advanced solid tumor such as melanoma, head and neck, liver or kidney cancer. This chain uses TRBV5-1 with TRBJ2-7; 7 bases fit TRBD1. Sample: CD4+ or CD8+ T cells sorted from blood, taken in a trial of the OX40 agonist ivuxolimab. The CDR3 sequence is CASSSGQSYEQYF. The CDR3 region has the DNA TGCGCCAGCAGCTCGGGACAGAGCTACGAGCAGTACTTC.